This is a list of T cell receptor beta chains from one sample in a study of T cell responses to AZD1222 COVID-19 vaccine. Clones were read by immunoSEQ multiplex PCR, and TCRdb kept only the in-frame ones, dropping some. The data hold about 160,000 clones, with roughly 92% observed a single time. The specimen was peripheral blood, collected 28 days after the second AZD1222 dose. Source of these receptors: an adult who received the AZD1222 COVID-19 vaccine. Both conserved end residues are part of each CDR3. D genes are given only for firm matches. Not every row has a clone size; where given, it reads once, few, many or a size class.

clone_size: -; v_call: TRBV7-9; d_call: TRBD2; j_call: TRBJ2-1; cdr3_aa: CASSLLLAGSYNEQFF; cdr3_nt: TGTGCCAGCAGCTTATTACTAGCGGGCTCCTACAATGAGCAGTTCTTC
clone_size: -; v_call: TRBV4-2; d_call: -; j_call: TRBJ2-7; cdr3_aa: CASSQGSATYEQYF; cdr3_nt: TGTGCCAGCAGCCAAGGGTCGGCCACCTACGAGCAGTACTTC
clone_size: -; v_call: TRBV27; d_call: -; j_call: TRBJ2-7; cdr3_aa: CASSYGALLNEQYF; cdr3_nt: TGTGCCAGCAGTTATGGGGCCCTTCTGAACGAGCAGTACTTC
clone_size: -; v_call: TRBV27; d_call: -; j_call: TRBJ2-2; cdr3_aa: CASSMYTGELFF; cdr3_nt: TGTGCCAGCAGTATGTACACCGGGGAGCTGTTTTTT
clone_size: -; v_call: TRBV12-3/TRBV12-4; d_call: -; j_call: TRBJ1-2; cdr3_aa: CASSSDTYGYTF; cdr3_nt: TGTGCCAGCAGTTCGGACACGTATGGCTACACCTTC
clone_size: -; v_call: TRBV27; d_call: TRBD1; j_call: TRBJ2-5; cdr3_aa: CASSSSAGTEETQYF; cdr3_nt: TGTGCCAGCAGTTCGTCGGCCGGGACAGAAGAGACCCAGTACTTC
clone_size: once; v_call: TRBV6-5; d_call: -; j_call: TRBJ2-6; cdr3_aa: CASRRQSGANVLTF; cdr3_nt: TGTGCCAGCAGACGCCAGTCTGGGGCCAACGTCCTGACTTTC
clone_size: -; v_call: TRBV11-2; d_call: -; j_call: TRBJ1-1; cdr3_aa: CASSLWGQEAFF; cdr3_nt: TGTGCCAGCAGCCTTTGGGGGCAAGAAGCTTTCTTT
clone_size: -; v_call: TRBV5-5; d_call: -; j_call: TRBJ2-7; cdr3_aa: CASSPWPQGRDSYEQYF; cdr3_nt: TGTGCCAGCAGCCCATGGCCTCAGGGGAGAGACTCCTACGAGCAGTACTTC
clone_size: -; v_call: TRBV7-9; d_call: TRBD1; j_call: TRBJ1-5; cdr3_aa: CASSLTRDSHSNQPQHF; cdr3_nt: TGTGCCAGCAGCTTAACCAGGGACAGCCATAGCAATCAGCCCCAGCATTTT
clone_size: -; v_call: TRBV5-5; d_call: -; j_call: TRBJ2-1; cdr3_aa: CASRRRGPLEDNEQFF; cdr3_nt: TGTGCCAGCAGGCGTCGGGGACCGCTGGAAGACAATGAGCAGTTCTTC
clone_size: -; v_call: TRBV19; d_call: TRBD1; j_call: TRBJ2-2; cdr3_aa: CASGGQGITGELFF; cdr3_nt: TGTGCCAGTGGGGGACAGGGGATCACCGGGGAGCTGTTTTTT
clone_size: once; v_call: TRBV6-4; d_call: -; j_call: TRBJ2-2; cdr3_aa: CASKSQPGTGELFF; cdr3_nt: TGTGCCAGCAAAAGCCAACCAGGCACCGGGGAGCTGTTTTTT
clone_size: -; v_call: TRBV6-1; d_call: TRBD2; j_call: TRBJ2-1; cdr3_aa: CASSEASGGGDEQFF; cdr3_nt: TGTGCCAGCAGTGAAGCCAGCGGGGGGGGCGATGAGCAGTTCTTC
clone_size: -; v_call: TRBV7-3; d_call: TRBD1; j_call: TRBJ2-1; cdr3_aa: CASSPTGAHYNEQFF; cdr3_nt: TGTGCCAGCAGCCCAACAGGGGCTCACTACAATGAGCAGTTCTTC
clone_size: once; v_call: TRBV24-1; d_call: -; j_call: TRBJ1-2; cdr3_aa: CATSDPGRDYGYTF; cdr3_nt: TGTGCCACCAGTGATCCGGGACGAGACTATGGCTACACCTTC
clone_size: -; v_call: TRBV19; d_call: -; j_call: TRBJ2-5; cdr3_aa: CASSQKKGLQETQYF; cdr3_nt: TGTGCCAGTAGTCAAAAGAAGGGACTCCAAGAGACCCAGTACTTC
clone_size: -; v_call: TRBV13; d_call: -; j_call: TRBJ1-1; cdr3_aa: CASSLRGFTEAFF; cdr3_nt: TGTGCCAGCAGCTTACGGGGGTTCACTGAAGCTTTCTTT
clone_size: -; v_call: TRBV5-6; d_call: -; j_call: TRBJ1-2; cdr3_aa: CASSLKTNYGYTF; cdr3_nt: TGTGCCAGCAGCTTGAAGACTAACTATGGCTACACCTTC
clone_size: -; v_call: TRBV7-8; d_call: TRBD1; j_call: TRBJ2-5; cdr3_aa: CASSFARGREETQYF; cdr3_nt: TGTGCCAGCAGCTTCGCCAGGGGGCGCGAGGAGACCCAGTACTTC
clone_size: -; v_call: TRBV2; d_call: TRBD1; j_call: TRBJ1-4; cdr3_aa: CASSEGTGREKLFF; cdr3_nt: TGTGCCAGCAGTGAGGGGACAGGGCGGGAAAAACTGTTTTTT
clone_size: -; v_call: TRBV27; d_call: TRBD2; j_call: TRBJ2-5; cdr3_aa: CASSRLAGEETQYF; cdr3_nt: TGTGCCAGCAGTCGGCTAGCGGGGGAAGAGACCCAGTACTTC
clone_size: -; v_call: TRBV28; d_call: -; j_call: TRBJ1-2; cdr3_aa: CASSLDLGGYTF; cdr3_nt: TGTGCCAGCAGTTTAGACCTAGGGGGCTACACCTTC
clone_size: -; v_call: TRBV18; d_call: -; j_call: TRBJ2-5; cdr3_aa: CASSPGQGETQYF; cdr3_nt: TGTGCCAGCTCACCAGGGCAAGGAGAGACCCAGTACTTC
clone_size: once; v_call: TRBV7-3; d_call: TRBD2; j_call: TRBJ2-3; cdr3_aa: CASSLNGLAGVRDTQYF; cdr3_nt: TGTGCCAGCAGCTTAAATGGACTAGCGGGAGTAAGAGATACGCAGTATTTT
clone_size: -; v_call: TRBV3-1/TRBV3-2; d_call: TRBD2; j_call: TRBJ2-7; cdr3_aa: CASSPPGLASSYEQYF; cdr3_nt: TGTGCCAGCAGCCCCCCTGGACTAGCGAGCTCCTACGAGCAGTACTTC
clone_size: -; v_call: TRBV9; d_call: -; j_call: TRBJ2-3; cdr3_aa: CASSVGIGYQDTQYF; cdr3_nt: TGTGCCAGCAGCGTAGGCATCGGTTACCAAGATACGCAGTATTTT
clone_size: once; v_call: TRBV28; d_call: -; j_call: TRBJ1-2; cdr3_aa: CASSLSGRTYGYTF; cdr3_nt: TGTGCCAGCAGTTTATCCGGGCGGACCTATGGCTACACCTTC
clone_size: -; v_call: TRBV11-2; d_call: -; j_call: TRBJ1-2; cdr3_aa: CASSLTENYGYTF; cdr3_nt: TGTGCCAGCAGTCTAACAGAGAACTATGGCTACACCTTC
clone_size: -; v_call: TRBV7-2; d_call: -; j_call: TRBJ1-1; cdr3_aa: CASSLVPENTEAFF; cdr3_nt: TGTGCCAGCAGCTTAGTCCCCGAGAACACTGAAGCTTTCTTT
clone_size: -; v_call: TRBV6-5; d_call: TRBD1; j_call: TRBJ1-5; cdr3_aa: CASTHGQGGQPQHF; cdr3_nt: TGTGCCAGCACCCACGGACAGGGAGGCCAGCCCCAGCATTTT
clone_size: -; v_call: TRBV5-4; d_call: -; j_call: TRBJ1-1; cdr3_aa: CASSLGGVVTEAFF; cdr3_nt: TGTGCCAGCAGCTTGGGGGGTGTGGTAACTGAAGCTTTCTTT
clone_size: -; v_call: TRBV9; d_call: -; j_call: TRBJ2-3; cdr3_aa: CASSATGADTQYF; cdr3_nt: TGTGCCAGCAGCGCTACCGGGGCAGATACGCAGTATTTT
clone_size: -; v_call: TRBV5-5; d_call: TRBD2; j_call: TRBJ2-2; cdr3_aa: CASSFEAGGWTGELFF; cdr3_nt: TGTGCCAGCAGCTTCGAAGCGGGAGGATGGACCGGGGAGCTGTTTTTT
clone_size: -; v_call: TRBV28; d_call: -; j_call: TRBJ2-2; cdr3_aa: CASSPGRAPTGELFF; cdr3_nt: TGTGCCAGCAGTCCCGGGCGGGCACCTACCGGGGAGCTGTTTTTT
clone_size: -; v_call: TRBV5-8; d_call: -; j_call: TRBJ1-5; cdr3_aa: CASSPRGGGGQPQHF; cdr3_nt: TGTGCCAGCAGCCCCAGGGGCGGAGGGGGTCAGCCCCAGCATTTT
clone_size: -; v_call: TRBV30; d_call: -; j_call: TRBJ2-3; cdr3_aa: CAWSTLDTQYF; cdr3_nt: TGTGCCTGGAGTACACTAGATACGCAGTATTTT
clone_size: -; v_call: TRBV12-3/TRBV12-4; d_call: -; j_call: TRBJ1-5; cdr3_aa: CASSFSNQPQHF; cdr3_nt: TGTGCCAGCAGTTTTAGCAATCAGCCCCAGCATTTT